This T cell receptor beta chain was identified during a study of blood T cells in healthy people across ages. Then a second PCR, running about 6 to 12 cycles, was carried out with a sample-barcoded 5' primer and a J-beta primer mix. TCRdb re-analysed the 5' RACE reads in MiXCR, keeping a single row per CDR3 protein. The profile shows some 760,000 distinct CDR3 sequences, about 25% of them singletons. Trimming removed 3 bases at V and 5 bases at J, with 11 bases between. CDR3 length: 14 amino acids. Germline-derived CDR1 and CDR2 are MDHEN and SYDVKM. These data also formed part of another study, on T cells of mothers and their children.

This TCR was sampled from a boy younger than 18 in good health. Sequenced input: blood. The chain links TRBV28 to TRBJ1-5; the D gene is possibly TRBD1 (6 bases). CDR3 bases: TGTGCCAGCAGTTTGGTACAGGGACATCAGCCCCAGCATTTT. Its protein is CASSLVQGHQPQHF.